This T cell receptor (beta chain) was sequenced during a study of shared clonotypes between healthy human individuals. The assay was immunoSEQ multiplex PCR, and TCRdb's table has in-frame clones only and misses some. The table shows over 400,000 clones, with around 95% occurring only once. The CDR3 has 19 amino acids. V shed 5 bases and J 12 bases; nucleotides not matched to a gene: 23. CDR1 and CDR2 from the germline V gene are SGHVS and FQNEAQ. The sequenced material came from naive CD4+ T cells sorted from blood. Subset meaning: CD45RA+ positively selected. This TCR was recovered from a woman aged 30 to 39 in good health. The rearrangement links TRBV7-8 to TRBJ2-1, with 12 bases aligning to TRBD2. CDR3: CASSQREKFGTSGSPGQFF. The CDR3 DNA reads TGTGCCAGCAGCCAGAGGGAAAAATTCGGGACTAGCGGGTCCCCGGGGCAGTTCTTC.